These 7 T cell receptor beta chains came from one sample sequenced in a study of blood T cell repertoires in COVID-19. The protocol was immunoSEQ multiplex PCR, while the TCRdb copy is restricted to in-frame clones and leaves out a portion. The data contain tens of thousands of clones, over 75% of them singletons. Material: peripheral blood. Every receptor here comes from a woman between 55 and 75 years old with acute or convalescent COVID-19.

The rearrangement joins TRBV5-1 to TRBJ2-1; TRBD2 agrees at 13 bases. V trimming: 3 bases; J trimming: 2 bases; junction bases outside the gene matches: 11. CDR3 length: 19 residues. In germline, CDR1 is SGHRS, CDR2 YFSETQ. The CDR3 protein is CASSSGLAGDPRTYNEQFF. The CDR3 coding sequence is TGCGCCAGCAGCTCTGGACTAGCGGGAGACCCAAGAACCTACAATGAGCAGTTCTTC. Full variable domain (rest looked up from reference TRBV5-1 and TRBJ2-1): KAGVTQTPRYLIKTRGQQVTLSCSPISGHRSVSWYQQTPGQGLQFLFEYFSETQRNKGNFPGRFSGRQFSNSRSEMNVSTLELGDSALYLCASSSGLAGDPRTYNEQFFGPGTRLTVL.

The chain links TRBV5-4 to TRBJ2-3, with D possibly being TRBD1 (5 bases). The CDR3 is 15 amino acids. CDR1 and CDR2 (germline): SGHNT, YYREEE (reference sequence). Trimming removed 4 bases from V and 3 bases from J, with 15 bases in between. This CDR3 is CASSPWWGGTDTQYF. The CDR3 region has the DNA TGTGCCAGCAGCCCCTGGTGGGGCGGTACAGATACGCAGTATTTT.

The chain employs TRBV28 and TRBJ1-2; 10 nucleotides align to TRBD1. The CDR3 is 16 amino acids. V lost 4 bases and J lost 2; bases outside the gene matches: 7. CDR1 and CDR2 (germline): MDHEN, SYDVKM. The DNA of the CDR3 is TGTGCCAGCAGTTCAGGGCCGGGACAGGGGAACTATGGCTACACCTTC. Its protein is CASSSGPGQGNYGYTF.

The CDR3 reads CASSMYRGGNQPQHF. DNA of the CDR3: TGTGCCAGTAGTATGTACAGGGGTGGCAATCAGCCCCAGCATTTT. The genes are TRBV19 and TRBJ1-5; 7 bases map to TRBD1. J gave up 2 bases and V 3 bases, and 4 bases lay outside the gene matches. CDR3 length equals 15 residues. Germline V lookup: CDR1 LNHDA, CDR2 SQIVND (reference sequence). Full variable domain (outside the CDR3, taken from reference TRBV19 and TRBJ1-5): DGGITQSPKYLFRKEGQNVTLSCEQNLNHDAMYWYRQDPGQGLRLIYYSQIVNDFQKGDIAEGYSVSREKKESFPLTVTSAQKNPTAFYLCASSMYRGGNQPQHFGDGTRLSIL.

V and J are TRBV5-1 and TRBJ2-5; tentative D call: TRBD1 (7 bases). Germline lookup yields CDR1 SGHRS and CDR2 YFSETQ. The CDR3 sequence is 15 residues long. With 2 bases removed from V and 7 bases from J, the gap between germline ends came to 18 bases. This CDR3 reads CASSLTQVQGGTQYF. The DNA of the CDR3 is TGCGCCAGCAGCTTAACACAAGTCCAGGGGGGGACCCAGTACTTC.

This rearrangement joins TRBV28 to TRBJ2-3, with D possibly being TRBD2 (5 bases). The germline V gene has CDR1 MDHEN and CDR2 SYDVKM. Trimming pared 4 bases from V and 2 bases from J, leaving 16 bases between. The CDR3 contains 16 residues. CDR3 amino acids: CASSSPQRKNTDTQYF. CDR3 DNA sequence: TGTGCCAGCAGTTCCCCCCAGCGGAAAAACACAGATACGCAGTATTTT.

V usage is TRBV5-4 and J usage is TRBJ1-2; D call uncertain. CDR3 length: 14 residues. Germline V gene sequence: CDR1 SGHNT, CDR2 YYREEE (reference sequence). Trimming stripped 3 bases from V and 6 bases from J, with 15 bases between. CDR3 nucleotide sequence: TGTGCCAGCAGCTCGTCTAACGGTCGGGATGGCTACACCTTC. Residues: CASSSSNGRDGYTF.